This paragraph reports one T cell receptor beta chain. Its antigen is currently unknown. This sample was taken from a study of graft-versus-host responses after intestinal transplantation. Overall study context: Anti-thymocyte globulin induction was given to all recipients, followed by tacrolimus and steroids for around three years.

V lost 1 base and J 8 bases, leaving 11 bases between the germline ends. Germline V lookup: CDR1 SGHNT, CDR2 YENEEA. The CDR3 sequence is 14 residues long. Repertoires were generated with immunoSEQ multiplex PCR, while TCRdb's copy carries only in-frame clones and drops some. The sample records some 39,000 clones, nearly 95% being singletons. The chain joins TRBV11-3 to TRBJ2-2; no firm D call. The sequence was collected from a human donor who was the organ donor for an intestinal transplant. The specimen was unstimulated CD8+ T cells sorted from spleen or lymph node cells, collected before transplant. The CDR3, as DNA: TGTGCCAGCAGCTTAGGGGCCTTGGCGGGGGAGCTGTTTTTT. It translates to CASSLGALAGELFF. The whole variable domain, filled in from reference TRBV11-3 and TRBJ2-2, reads EAGVVQSPRYKIIEKKQPVAFWCNPISGHNTLYWYLQNLGQGPELLIRYENEEAVDDSQLPKDRFSAERLKGVDSTLKIQPAELGDSAVYLCASSLGALAGELFFGEGSRLTVL.